These 8 T cell receptor beta chains came from one sample sequenced in a study of HIV-infected patients and healthy controls. Whole blood was used without fractionation, so all unsorted peripheral T cells were included. Approximately 500 ng RNA was reverse transcribed with alpha and beta constant-region primers. Using multiplexing indices, alpha and beta chain libraries were generated apart by chain-specific third strand synthesis. TCRdb reanalysed the 5' RACE reads using MiXCR and keeps one entry per CDR3 protein. Altogether 8,000 to 11,000 distinct CDR3 sequences are present, 6.5% to 10% being singletons, with the ten largest covering roughly 3.4%. Specimen: blood. All receptors come from an adult in good health.

This clonotype was counted at least ten times. The chain employs TRBV19 and TRBJ1-5; tentatively, D is TRBD1 (6 bases). Germline CDR1 is LNHDA and CDR2 is SQIVND (reference sequence). V was shortened by 3 bases and J by 6 bases, with 12 bases between the two germline ends. This CDR3 comprises 14 residues. This CDR3 reads CASSMGSGVQPQHF. The CDR3 nucleotides read TGTGCCAGTAGTATGGGCTCAGGGGTTCAGCCCCAGCATTTT.

Ten or more counts support this clonotype. This chain connects TRBV13 to TRBJ1-1; maybe TRBD1 (6 bases). V was shortened by 2 bases and J by 4 bases, with 14 bases between the two germline ends. Germline CDR1 PRHDT, CDR2 FYEKMQ (reference sequence). The CDR3 consists of 15 residues. As DNA, the CDR3 is TGTGCCAGCAGCTTAAATGGAGGAGGGGGCACTGAAGCTTTCTTT. Residues: CASSLNGGGGTEAFF.

The chain employs TRBV11-2 and TRBJ1-4; no clear D gene. The V gene's germline CDR1 is SGHAT and CDR2 FQNNGV. Between the trimmed V and J ends, which lost 6 bases and 2 bases, there was a span of 7 bases. The CDR3 is made up of 13 amino acids. CDR3 bases: TGTGCCAGCAGGAGGGCGACTAATGAAAAACTGTTTTTT. This translates into CASRRATNEKLFF.

The sample holds many counts of this clonotype. This chain connects TRBV7-9 to TRBJ1-2; 8 nucleotides align to TRBD1. Per the germline V gene, CDR1 is SEHNR and CDR2 is FQNEAQ (reference sequence). This CDR3 region has 13 residues. Losses at the gene ends were 6 bases for V and 4 bases for J; bases not matched to a gene: 4. Here the CDR3 reads CASSLGQGYGYTF. For the CDR3, the DNA is TGTGCCAGCAGTCTTGGACAGGGCTATGGCTACACCTTC.

This clonotype was seen only once. A clone one base away is much larger, so this may be a read error. The CDR3 does not close with the conserved phenylalanine or tryptophan, likely indicating a read error. This rearrangement joins TRBV7-2 to TRBJ1-1; D unresolved. Trimming took off 3 bases at V and 3 bases at J, with 2 bases between the two ends. The CDR3 consists of 11 residues. The V gene's germline CDR1 is SGHTA and CDR2 FQGNSA. The chain's CDR3 is CASSFYTEAFS. DNA for the CDR3: TGTGCCAGCAGCTTCTACACTGAAGCTTTCTCT.

This clonotype rates as medium-sized. The chain recombines TRBV27 with TRBJ2-6; TRBD1 matches at 12 bases. V was pared by 3 bases and J by 2 bases, with 2 bases of the junction left unmatched. Per the germline V gene, CDR1 is MNHEY and CDR2 is SMNVEV (reference sequence). This CDR3 has 17 amino acids. The CDR3 nucleotides are TGTGCCAGCAGTTTCGGGACAGGGGGCACTGGGGCCAACGTCCTGACTTTC. Residues: CASSFGTGGTGANVLTF. Full variable domain (remainder filled in from reference TRBV27 and TRBJ2-6): EAQVTQNPRYLITVTGKKLTVTCSQNMNHEYMSWYRQDPGLGLRQIYYSMNVEVTDKGDVPEGYKVSRKEKRNFPLILESPSPNQTSLYFCASSFGTGGTGANVLTFGAGSRLTVL.

This clonotype is labeled medium-sized. CDR3 region: CASSLRGRPNEQYF. For the CDR3, the DNA is TGTGCCAGCAGCTTACGGGGGAGGCCCAACGAGCAGTACTTC. The V call is TRBV7-9, the J call TRBJ2-7, with a tentative D call TRBD2 (6 bases). There are 14 residues in the CDR3. The V and J ends lost 2 bases and 5 bases respectively, with 13 bases between them. The germline CDR1 and CDR2 sequences are SEHNR and FQNEAQ (reference sequence).

This clonotype has a count of ten or more. The V and J genes are TRBV4-1 and TRBJ1-6; TRBD1 matches at 8 bases. Germline-derived CDR1 and CDR2 are MGHRA and YSYEKL. The CDR3 consists of 15 residues. The V gene end was trimmed by 4 bases and the J gene end by 8 bases; junction bases not matched to a gene: 7. The CDR3 DNA follows: TGCGCCAGCAGCCTGGGACAGGTGTACGATTCACCCCTCCACTTT. Translation: CASSLGQVYDSPLHF.